Following are 8 T cell receptor beta chains from one sample sequenced in a study of T cell repertoires in cytomegalovirus infection. TCRdb re-derived calls from the reads in MiXCR, one entry per CDR3 protein. Among hundreds of thousands of distinct CDR3 sequences listed, 20% to 25% were seen once. What was sequenced was CD8+ T cells from PBMCs. These receptors came from a human donor in good health (CMV status not recorded). Some clones in this sample may be carry-over from other donors' samples.

The V and J genes are TRBV6-1 and TRBJ2-2; D gene uncertain. The CDR3 covers 14 residues. Per the germline V gene, CDR1 is MNHNS and CDR2 is SASEGT. V was trimmed by 2 bases and J by 5 bases, leaving 9 bases between them. The CDR3 reads CASSEYVTTGELFF. In nucleotides, the CDR3 is TGTGCCAGCAGTGAATATGTCACGACCGGGGAGCTGTTTTTT.

This clonotype was recorded at least ten times. The gene calls are TRBV6-1 and TRBJ2-7, with 9 nucleotides matching TRBD1. V was clipped by 4 bases and J by 4 bases; unmatched bases: 5. The CDR3 consists of 14 residues. CDR1 and CDR2 from the germline V gene are MNHNS and SASEGT. CDR3 sequence: CASSAGTGLYEQYF. As DNA, the CDR3 is TGTGCCAGCAGTGCTGGGACAGGGTTATACGAGCAGTACTTC.

This clonotype was seen a handful of times. This chain uses TRBV19 with TRBJ2-2, with D perhaps TRBD1 or TRBD2 (5 bases each). The ends were cut back, 2 bases at V and 2 bases at J, with 18 bases in the middle. The CDR3 spans 18 residues. Germline CDR1 is LNHDA and CDR2 is SQIVND (reference sequence). The DNA for the CDR3 is TGTGCCAGTAGTATATGGGACCTGACAGCTCTTAACACCGGGGAGCTGTTTTTT. It encodes CASSIWDLTALNTGELFF.

This rearrangement joins TRBV2 to TRBJ2-7; 11 nucleotides agree with TRBD1. Germline lookup yields CDR1 SNHLY and CDR2 FYNNEI. The CDR3 totals 14 residues. Trimming removed 4 bases from V and 6 bases from J; junction bases left unmatched: 5. Here the CDR3 DNA reads TGTGCCAGCAGTGTGGACAGGGGGCAGGGCGAGCAGTACGTC. This codes for CASSVDRGQGEQYV.

V and J are TRBV7-2 and TRBJ2-2; D not certain. The CDR3 is made up of 12 amino acids. From germline, CDR1 is SGHTA and CDR2 FQGNSA. Trimming took off 8 bases at V and 4 bases at J, with 8 bases between the two ends. In DNA, the CDR3 is TGTGCCAGCCTGAGAATCACCGGGGAGCTGTTTTTT. Translation gives CASLRITGELFF.

This clonotype was observed at least ten times. The chain carries TRBV7-6 and TRBJ2-2, with D maybe TRBD2 (5 bases). The germline V gene encodes CDR1 SGHVS and CDR2 FNYEAQ. With 2 bases removed from V and 5 bases from J, the gap between germline ends came to 12 bases. This CDR3 is built from 15 residues. The CDR3 bases are TGTGCCAGCAGCTTAAGAGGGCTCGGAACCGGGGAGCTGTTTTTT. This translates into CASSLRGLGTGELFF.

This clonotype was found many times. The rearrangement joins TRBV7-8 to TRBJ2-3; maybe TRBD2 (7 bases). V was pared by 2 bases and J by 1 base, with 13 bases between. In germline, CDR1 is SGHVS, CDR2 FQNEAQ. The CDR3 is made up of 16 amino acids. Here the CDR3 reads CASSLRGGRGTDTQYF. CDR3 bases: TGTGCCAGCAGCTTAAGGGGGGGCCGGGGCACAGATACGCAGTATTTT.

This clonotype has a count of ten or more. The V call is TRBV7-6, the J call TRBJ2-1; D is perhaps TRBD1 (5 bases). Trimming stripped 1 base from V and 0 bases from J, with 13 bases between. Germline assignment: CDR1 SGHVS and CDR2 FNYEAQ. This CDR3 has 17 amino acids. The CDR3: CASSLEWGPSSYNEQFF. CDR3 in DNA: TGTGCCAGCAGCTTAGAATGGGGCCCCAGCTCCTACAATGAGCAGTTCTTC.